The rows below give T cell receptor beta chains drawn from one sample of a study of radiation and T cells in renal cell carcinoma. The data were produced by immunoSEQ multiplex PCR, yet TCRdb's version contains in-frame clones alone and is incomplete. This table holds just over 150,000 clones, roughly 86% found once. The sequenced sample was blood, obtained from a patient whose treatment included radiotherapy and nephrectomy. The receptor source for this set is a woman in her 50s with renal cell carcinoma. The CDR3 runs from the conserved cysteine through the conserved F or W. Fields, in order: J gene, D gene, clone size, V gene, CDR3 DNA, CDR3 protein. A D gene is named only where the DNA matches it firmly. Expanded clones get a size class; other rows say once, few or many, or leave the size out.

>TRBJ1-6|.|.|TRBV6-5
TGTGCCAGCAGTTACCAGGACAGACTTTCACCCCTCCACTTT
CASSYQDRLSPLHF
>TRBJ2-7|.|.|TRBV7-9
TGTGCCAGCAGCTTCAGCGGCACTTACGAGCAGTACTTC
CASSFSGTYEQYF
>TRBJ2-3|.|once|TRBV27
TGTGCCAGCAGTTCAAACCTTTACCGCACAGATACGCAGTATTTT
CASSSNLYRTDTQYF
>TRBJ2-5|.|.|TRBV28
TGTGCCAGCAGTTTGAGGGGCCAAGAGACCCAGTACTTC
CASSLRGQETQYF
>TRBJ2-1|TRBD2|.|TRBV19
TGTGCCAGTAGTCTGACTAGCGGGGGGGCAAATGAGCAGTTCTTC
CASSLTSGGANEQFF
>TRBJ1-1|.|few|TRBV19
TGTGCCAGTAGTATCGCCAGGGAAAACACTGAAGCTTTCTTT
CASSIARENTEAFF
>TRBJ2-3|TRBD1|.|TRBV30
TGTGCCTGGAGTGTACGGGACAGGGGGATCGCAGATACGCAGTATTTT
CAWSVRDRGIADTQYF
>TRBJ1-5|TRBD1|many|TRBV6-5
TGTGCCAGCAGAAGGACAGGGCGCAATCAGCCCCAGCATTTT
CASRRTGRNQPQHF
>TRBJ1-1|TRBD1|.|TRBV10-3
TGTGCCATCAGTGAGTGGGCAGGGGGGGACACTGAAGCTTTCTTT
CAISEWAGGDTEAFF
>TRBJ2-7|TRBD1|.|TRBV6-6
TGTGCCAGCAGAAGGACAGGGTCCTCCTACGAGCAGTACTTC
CASRRTGSSYEQYF
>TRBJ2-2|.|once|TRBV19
TGTGCCAGTAGTACACAGACGAACACCGGGGAGCTGTTTTTT
CASSTQTNTGELFF
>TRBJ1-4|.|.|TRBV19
TGTGCCAGTAGCGACGGTACGGGAGCTAATGAAAAACTGTTTTTT
CASSDGTGANEKLFF
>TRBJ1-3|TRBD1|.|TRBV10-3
TGTGCCATCACTAAGGGACAGATTAGTAACACCATATATTTT
CAITKGQISNTIYF
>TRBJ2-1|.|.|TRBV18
TGTGCCAGCTCACCACTGGGGCCCAACAATGAGCAGTTCTTC
CASSPLGPNNEQFF